This T cell receptor (beta chain) was identified during a study of blood T cell repertoires in COVID-19. Assay used: immunoSEQ multiplex PCR; TCRdb lists only in-frame clones, some missing. The data contain hundreds of thousands of clones, 89% of them singletons. Germline V gene sequence: CDR1 LNHNV, CDR2 YYDKDF (reference sequence). The CDR3 is 13 amino acids. Trimming removed 2 bases from V and 3 bases from J, with 4 bases in between. Sequenced material: peripheral blood. The rearrangement links TRBV15 to TRBJ2-2; D call uncertain. The clonotype originates from a man aged 18 to 30 with COVID-19, enrolled during active disease. The CDR3, as DNA: TGTGCCACCAGCAGACAATACACCGGGGAGCTGTTTTTT. This sequence encodes CATSRQYTGELFF. Full variable domain (missing parts from reference TRBV15 and TRBJ2-2): DAMVIQNPRYQVTQFGKPVTLSCSQTLNHNVMYWYQQKSSQAPKLLFHYYDKDFNNEADTPDNFQSRRPNTSFCFLDIRSPGLGDTAMYLCATSRQYTGELFFGEGSRLTVL.